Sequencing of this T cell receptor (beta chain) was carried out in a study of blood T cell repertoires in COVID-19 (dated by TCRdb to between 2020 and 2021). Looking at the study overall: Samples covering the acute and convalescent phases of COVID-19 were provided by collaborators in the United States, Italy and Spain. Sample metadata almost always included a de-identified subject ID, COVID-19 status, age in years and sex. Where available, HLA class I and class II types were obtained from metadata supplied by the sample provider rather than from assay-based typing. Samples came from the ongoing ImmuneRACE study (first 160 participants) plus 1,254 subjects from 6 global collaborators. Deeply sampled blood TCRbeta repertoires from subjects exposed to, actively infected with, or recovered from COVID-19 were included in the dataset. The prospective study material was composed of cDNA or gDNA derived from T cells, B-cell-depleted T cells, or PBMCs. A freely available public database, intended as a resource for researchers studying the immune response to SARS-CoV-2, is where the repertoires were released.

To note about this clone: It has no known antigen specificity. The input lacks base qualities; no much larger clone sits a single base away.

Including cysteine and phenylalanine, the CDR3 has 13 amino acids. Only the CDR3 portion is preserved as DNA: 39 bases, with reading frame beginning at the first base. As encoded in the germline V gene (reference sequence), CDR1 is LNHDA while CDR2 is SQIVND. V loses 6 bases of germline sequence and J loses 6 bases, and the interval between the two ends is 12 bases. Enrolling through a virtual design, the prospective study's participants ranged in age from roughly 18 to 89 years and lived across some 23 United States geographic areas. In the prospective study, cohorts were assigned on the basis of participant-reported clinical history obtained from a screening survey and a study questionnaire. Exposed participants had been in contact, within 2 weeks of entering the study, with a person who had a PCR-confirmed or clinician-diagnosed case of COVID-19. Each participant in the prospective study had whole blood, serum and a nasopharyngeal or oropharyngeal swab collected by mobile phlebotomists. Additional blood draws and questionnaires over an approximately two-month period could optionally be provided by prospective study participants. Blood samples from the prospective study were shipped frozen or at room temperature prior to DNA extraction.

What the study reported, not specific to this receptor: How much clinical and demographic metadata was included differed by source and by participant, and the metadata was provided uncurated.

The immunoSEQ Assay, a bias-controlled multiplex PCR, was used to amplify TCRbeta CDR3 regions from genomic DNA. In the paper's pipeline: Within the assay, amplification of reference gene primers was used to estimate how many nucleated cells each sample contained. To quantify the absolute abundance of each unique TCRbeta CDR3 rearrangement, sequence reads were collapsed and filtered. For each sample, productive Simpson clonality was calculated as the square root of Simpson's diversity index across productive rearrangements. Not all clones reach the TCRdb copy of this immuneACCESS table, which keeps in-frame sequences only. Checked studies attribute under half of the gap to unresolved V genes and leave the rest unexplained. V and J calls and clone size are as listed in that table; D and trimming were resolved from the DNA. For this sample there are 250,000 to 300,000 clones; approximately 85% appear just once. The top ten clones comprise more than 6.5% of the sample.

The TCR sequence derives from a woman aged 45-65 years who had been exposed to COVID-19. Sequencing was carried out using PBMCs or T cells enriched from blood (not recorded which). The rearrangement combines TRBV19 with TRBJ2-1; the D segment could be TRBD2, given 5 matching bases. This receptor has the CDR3 CASSGNRGNEQFF. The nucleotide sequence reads TGTGCCAGTAGCGGAAACCGGGGCAATGAGCAGTTCTTC.